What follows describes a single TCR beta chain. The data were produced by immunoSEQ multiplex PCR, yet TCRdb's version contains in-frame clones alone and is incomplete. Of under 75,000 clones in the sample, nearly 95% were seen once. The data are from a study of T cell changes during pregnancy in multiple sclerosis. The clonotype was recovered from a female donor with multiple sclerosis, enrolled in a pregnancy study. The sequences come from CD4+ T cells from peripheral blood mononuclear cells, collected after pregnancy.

In DNA, the CDR3 is TGTGCCAGCAGTGAAACAGGACTAGGGACCCAGTACTTC. This sequence encodes CASSETGLGTQYF. The chain couples TRBV6-1 to TRBJ2-5, with TRBD2 matching 7 bases. There are 13 residues in the CDR3. Germline V gives CDR1 MNHNS, CDR2 SASEGT. V dropped 2 bases and J dropped 7; count of bases not matched to a gene: 4.